Below, 11 T cell receptor beta chains from the same sample are listed, as sequenced in a study of T cells in localized non-small cell lung cancer. The data were produced by immunoSEQ multiplex PCR, yet TCRdb's version contains in-frame clones alone and is incomplete. Altogether fewer than 100,000 clones are present, roughly 87% being singletons, with the ten largest covering 15%. The source was peripheral blood, collected before any cancer treatment. These receptor sequences come from a man aged 35-69 years with stage I squamous cell lung carcinoma.

This clone was recorded only once. In DNA, the CDR3 is TGTGCCAGCAGTCCTTATCCCGAGGGTAGCTCCTACAATGAGCAGTTCTTC. Translation: CASSPYPEGSSYNEQFF. The chain joins TRBV28 to TRBJ2-1; D possibly corresponds to TRBD2 (5 bases). Germline assignment: CDR1 MDHEN and CDR2 SYDVKM. V was clipped by 5 bases and J by 0 bases, with 17 bases between them. The CDR3 extends over 17 amino acids.

This sequence joins TRBV9 and TRBJ2-1; 9 nucleotides match TRBD1. This CDR3 has 14 residues. With 4 bases clipped from V and 12 bases from J, the junction kept 11 bases outside the gene matches. CDR1 is SGDLS and CDR2 is YYNGEE in the germline V gene. The CDR3 spells CASSSTGTGPTQFF. CDR3 nucleotides: TGTGCCAGCAGCAGCACCGGGACAGGGCCCACGCAGTTCTTC.

V gene TRBV4-2 combines with J gene TRBJ1-1; possibly TRBD1 for D (5 bases). V lost 3 bases and J lost 4, with 12 bases in between. In germline, CDR1 is LGHNA, CDR2 YNFKEQ. CDR3 size: 14 residues. The CDR3 region has the DNA TGTGCCAGCAGCCAGGCTCAGGGTGGCACTGAAGCTTTCTTT. Protein product: CASSQAQGGTEAFF.

The V gene is TRBV2, the J gene TRBJ1-1, with 8 bases aligning to TRBD1. V shed 5 bases and J 3 bases; nucleotides not matched to a gene: 5. The CDR3 runs to 14 residues. Per the germline V gene, CDR1 is SNHLY and CDR2 is FYNNEI. CDR3 loop: CASSQDRGYTEAFF. The CDR3 region has the DNA TGTGCCAGCAGTCAAGACAGGGGCTACACTGAAGCTTTCTTT. Supplemented by reference TRBV2 and TRBJ1-1, the full variable domain reads EPEVTQTPSHQVTQMGQEVILRCVPISNHLYFYWYRQILGQKVEFLVSFYNNEISEKSEIFDDQFSVERPDGSNFTLKIRSTKLEDSAMYFCASSQDRGYTEAFFGQGTRLTVV.

The CDR3 protein is CASSDGAGANVLTF. For the CDR3, the DNA is TGTGCCAGCAGTGATGGGGCTGGGGCCAACGTCCTGACTTTC. The chain links TRBV6-4 to TRBJ2-6; the D is unclear. Trimming stripped 3 bases from V and 2 bases from J, with 5 bases between. The CDR3 is made up of 14 amino acids. The germline gives CDR1 MRHNA, CDR2 SNTAGT.

Here the CDR3 reads CASSLGRSGGFYQETQYF. The DNA of the CDR3 is TGTGCCAGCAGCTTAGGTCGAAGCGGGGGGTTCTACCAAGAGACCCAGTACTTC. The V gene is TRBV7-2, the J gene TRBJ2-5, with 9 positions matching TRBD2. From germline, CDR1 is SGHTA and CDR2 FQGNSA. This CDR3 region has 18 residues. J gave up 0 bases and V 1 base, and 9 bases lay outside the gene matches.

V usage is TRBV7-9 and J usage is TRBJ2-7; TRBD1 agrees at 7 bases. The trim removed 2 bases at V and 2 bases at J, leaving 9 bases unmatched. This CDR3 has 16 residues. From germline, CDR1 is SEHNR and CDR2 FQNEAQ (reference sequence). CDR3 nucleotides: TGTGCCAGCAGCTTAACGACCGGGACAGCGGCCTACGAGCAGTACTTC. Its translation: CASSLTTGTAAYEQYF. Drawing the rest from reference TRBV7-9 and TRBJ2-7, the complete variable domain is DTGVSQNPRHKITKRGQNVTFRCDPISEHNRLYWYRQTLGQGPEFLTYFQNEAQLEKSRLLSDRFSAERPKGSFSTLEIQRTEQGDSAMYLCASSLTTGTAAYEQYFGPGTRLTVT.

The chain links TRBV7-2 to TRBJ2-3; 8 nucleotides match TRBD1. The ends lost 2 bases at V and 3 bases at J; junction bases unmatched: 7. Germline V gene lookup returns CDR1 SGHTA and CDR2 FQGNSA. CDR3 length equals 16 residues. The CDR3 DNA reads TGTGCCAGCAGCTTAAAAGGGACAGGTCGTACAGATACGCAGTATTTT. Encoded protein: CASSLKGTGRTDTQYF.

The J gene is TRBJ1-6, the V gene TRBV2, with 11 bases lining up with TRBD1. The V segment lost 0 bases and the J segment 10 bases; nucleotides outside the gene matches: 11. Germline CDR1 is SNHLY and CDR2 is FYNNEI. This CDR3 is built from 18 residues. The chain's CDR3 is CASSEAHRTGGRGSPLHF. For the CDR3, the DNA is TGTGCCAGCAGTGAAGCACACAGGACAGGGGGCAGAGGGTCACCCCTCCACTTT.

This chain links TRBV7-6 with TRBJ1-1; D remains ambiguous. V was cut by 5 bases and J by 5 bases, with 12 bases left in between. This CDR3 contains 13 residues. Germline loops: CDR1 SGHVS, CDR2 FNYEAQ. CDR3 in amino acids: CASSPQRGTEAFF. CDR3 in DNA: TGTGCCAGCAGCCCACAACGGGGAACTGAAGCTTTCTTT.

The chain joins TRBV29-1 to TRBJ2-3; no reliable D call. Trimming cost V 4 bases and J 3 bases, with 23 bases left between them. CDR1 SQVTM and CDR2 ANQGSEA come from the germline V gene. The CDR3 consists of 17 residues. The CDR3, as DNA: TGCAGCGTTGGTTCCACTTCAAACCGGGCCCTTACAGATACGCAGTATTTT. It is translated as CSVGSTSNRALTDTQYF.